This passage covers 21 T cell receptor beta chains from one sample sequenced in a study of cytomegalovirus exposure and HLA in healthy donors. Here immunoSEQ multiplex PCR was the method, and the copy in TCRdb shows in-frame clones only, minus some. The table includes some 41,000 clones, approximately 93% detected once. Specimen: PBMCs. These receptors all stem from a young woman in good health and CMV-seronegative.

This clone was counted a single time. This rearrangement joins TRBV23-1 to TRBJ2-7, with 9 nucleotides matching TRBD1. TRBV23-1 is an ORF, and what it does is uncertain. This CDR3 contains 14 residues. The J segment lost 5 bases and the V segment lost 5 bases, leaving 7 bases of the junction unmatched. CDR3 coding DNA: TGCGCCAGCAGTAACAGGGGGCGCAAGCACGAGCAGTACTTC. Amino acids: CASSNRGRKHEQYF.

This clone was picked up one time. This sequence joins TRBV5-6 and TRBJ2-7, with D uncertain. The CDR3 loop spans 14 amino acids. The germline CDR1 and CDR2 sequences are SGHDT and YYEEEE. V dropped 0 bases and J dropped 3 bases, with 10 bases sitting between them. DNA of the CDR3: TGTGCCAGCAGCTTGGGTGGCAGGCTCTACGAGCAGTACTTC. Amino acids: CASSLGGRLYEQYF.

V is TRBV6-5 and J is TRBJ1-1, with 8 bases identical to TRBD1. The V and J ends lost 7 bases and 1 base, in that order; junction bases with no gene match: 5. The germline gives CDR1 MNHEY, CDR2 SVGAGI. The CDR3 length is 14 residues. The CDR3 region has the DNA TGTGCCAGCACCCGTGGACAGGGGAACACTGAAGCTTTCTTT. Amino acid sequence: CASTRGQGNTEAFF.

In DNA form, the CDR3 reads TGTGCCGGAGGGACAGCGTCCTCTGGGGCCAACGTCCTGACTTTC. This encodes CAGGTASSGANVLTF. The chain recombines TRBV6-1 with TRBJ2-6; a possible D gene is TRBD1 (7 bases). The V and J ends lost 11 bases and 0 bases respectively, with 14 bases between them. CDR3 size: 15 residues. CDR1 is MNHNS, CDR2 SASEGT, per germline.

The rearrangement uses TRBV25-1 and TRBJ2-2; 9 bases map to TRBD1. This CDR3 comprises 15 residues. The germline gives CDR1 MGHDK, CDR2 SYGVNS. The ends lost 6 bases at V and 4 bases at J; junction bases unmatched: 6. The DNA for the CDR3 is TGTGCCAGCAGCCCCGGGACAGGGTCCACCGGGGAGCTGTTTTTT. Translated, it gives CASSPGTGSTGELFF.

This clone was detected only once. The genes are TRBV28 and TRBJ2-6, with D perhaps TRBD1 (5 bases). CDR1 is MDHEN, CDR2 SYDVKM, per germline. V dropped 6 bases and J dropped 4 bases, with 10 bases sitting between them. The CDR3 has 14 residues. The CDR3 region has the DNA TGTGCCAGCAGAGGGGCAGCAGGGGCCAACGTCCTGACTTTC. Amino acid sequence: CASRGAAGANVLTF.

This clone was recorded only once. The V call is TRBV11-2, the J call TRBJ2-1; 13 bases are a match to TRBD2. The length of the CDR3 is 17 residues. Germline trimming cut 4 bases from V and 4 bases from J; bases unmatched to any gene: 7. Germline CDR1 and CDR2: SGHAT and FQNNGV. DNA for the CDR3: TGTGCCAGCAGCTCCCAAATACTAGCGGGGGGGTACAATGAGCAGTTCTTC. Translation gives CASSSQILAGGYNEQFF.

This chain joins TRBV30 and TRBJ2-7; 8 bases fit TRBD2. The germline gives CDR1 GTSNPN, CDR2 SVGIG (reference sequence). There are 16 residues in the CDR3. J gave up 3 bases and V 3 bases, and 13 bases lay outside the gene matches. CDR3 amino acids: CAWRGATSASNYEQYF. CDR3 in DNA: TGTGCCTGGAGAGGGGCGACTAGCGCCAGTAACTACGAGCAGTACTTC.

The chain recombines TRBV11-2 with TRBJ2-2; 8 bases fit TRBD2. V dropped 5 bases and J dropped 6; count of bases not matched to a gene: 11. The germline CDR1 and CDR2 sequences are SGHAT and FQNNGV. The CDR3 is 16 amino acids. The CDR3 DNA reads TGTGCCAGCAGCCCTGTAGCGGGAAAGGTCGCCGGGGAGCTGTTTTTT. It encodes CASSPVAGKVAGELFF.

This clone came up once. The V and J genes are TRBV18 and TRBJ1-1, with TRBD1 as a possible D gene (6 bases). The CDR3 extends over 15 amino acids. V was clipped by 2 bases and J by 0 bases, with 10 bases between them. CDR1 KGHSH and CDR2 LQKENI come from the germline V gene. This chain's CDR3 is CASSPRDTMNTEAFF. The DNA for the CDR3 is TGTGCCAGCTCACCAAGGGACACTATGAACACTGAAGCTTTCTTT.

V usage is TRBV5-1 and J usage is TRBJ2-5, with 8 bases lining up with TRBD2. The J segment lost 5 bases and the V segment lost 5 bases, leaving 5 bases of the junction unmatched. Germline values: CDR1 SGHRS, CDR2 YFSETQ. The CDR3 extends over 13 amino acids. CDR3 amino acids: CASSGGGGETQYF. The DNA of the CDR3 is TGCGCCAGCAGTGGCGGCGGGGGGGAGACCCAGTACTTC. The full variable domain, rest sourced from reference TRBV5-1 and TRBJ2-5, is KAGVTQTPRYLIKTRGQQVTLSCSPISGHRSVSWYQQTPGQGLQFLFEYFSETQRNKGNFPGRFSGRQFSNSRSEMNVSTLELGDSALYLCASSGGGGETQYFGPGTRLLVL.

As DNA, the CDR3 is TGTGCCAGCAGCCCACGGACAGGGGGCGCTTACGAGCAGTACTTC. Its protein product is CASSPRTGGAYEQYF. The gene calls are TRBV7-2 and TRBJ2-7; 11 bases align to TRBD1. Germline lookup yields CDR1 SGHTA and CDR2 FQGNSA. CDR3 length: 15 amino acids. V lost 5 bases, J lost 4 bases, and 7 bases stayed unmatched.

This clone was counted only a few times. This rearrangement joins TRBV18 to TRBJ2-1; perhaps TRBD2 as D (6 bases). V was cut by 3 bases and J by 9 bases, with 18 bases left in between. The CDR3 length is 15 residues. Germline V gives CDR1 KGHSH, CDR2 LQKENI. CDR3 nucleotides: TGTGCCAGCTCACCGCTAGGTTCACCCGGGGGTGAGCAGTTCTTC. Amino acids: CASSPLGSPGGEQFF.

The genes are TRBV5-1 and TRBJ1-1; the D gene is possibly TRBD1 (6 bases). Per germline, CDR1 SGHRS and CDR2 YFSETQ. The CDR3 length is 15 residues. V shed 3 bases and J shed 2 bases, with 14 bases lying between them. The CDR3 here is CASSWGPASNTEAFF. The DNA of the CDR3 is TGCGCCAGCAGCTGGGGGCCTGCCAGCAACACTGAAGCTTTCTTT.

The V and J genes are TRBV10-2 and TRBJ1-1; possibly TRBD1 for D (5 bases). This CDR3 is built from 13 residues. The V gene lost 8 bases and the J gene lost 0 bases, with 10 bases spanning the gap. The V gene's germline CDR1 is WSHSY and CDR2 SAAADI. The CDR3 DNA reads TGCGCCAGCGGGGGGGAAATGAACACTGAAGCTTTCTTT. Its translation: CASGGEMNTEAFF.

The genes are TRBV2 and TRBJ2-1; 7 bases are a match to TRBD2. Losses at the gene ends were 3 bases for V and 8 bases for J; bases not matched to a gene: 4. CDR3 length: 13 residues. Germline CDR1 and CDR2: SNHLY and FYNNEI. CDR3 in DNA: TGTGCCAGCAGTGAGCGACGGGGGGATGAGCAGTTCTTC. Protein: CASSERRGDEQFF.

The CDR3 region is CASRDRTDYEQYF. The CDR3, as DNA: TGTGCCAGCAGAGACAGGACAGACTACGAGCAGTACTTC. V usage is TRBV6-5 and J usage is TRBJ2-7, with a possible D match to TRBD1 (6 bases). This CDR3 has 13 amino acids. The germline CDR1 and CDR2 sequences are MNHEY and SVGAGI. Trimming cost V 6 bases and J 3 bases, with 12 bases left between them.

The gene calls are TRBV19 and TRBJ2-7; TRBD1 matches at 7 bases. V was clipped by 1 base and J by 1 base; unmatched bases: 4. The CDR3 spans 15 residues. Germline loops: CDR1 LNHDA, CDR2 SQIVND (reference sequence). CDR3 region: CASSIGGGFSYEQYF. CDR3 bases: TGTGCCAGTAGTATAGGAGGGGGCTTTTCCTACGAGCAGTACTTC. The full variable domain, its missing parts supplied by reference TRBV19 and TRBJ2-7, is DGGITQSPKYLFRKEGQNVTLSCEQNLNHDAMYWYRQDPGQGLRLIYYSQIVNDFQKGDIAEGYSVSREKKESFPLTVTSAQKNPTAFYLCASSIGGGFSYEQYFGPGTRLTVT.

The gene calls are TRBV5-1 and TRBJ2-3; 11 bases align to TRBD2. The CDR3 runs to 16 residues. The trim removed 0 bases at V and 3 bases at J, leaving 3 bases unmatched. Per the germline V gene, CDR1 is SGHRS and CDR2 is YFSETQ. The CDR3 region has the DNA TGCGCCAGCAGCTTGGCCGGGACTAGCGGAACAGATACGCAGTATTTT. Residues: CASSLAGTSGTDTQYF.

The chain combines TRBV28 with TRBJ2-7; the match to TRBD1 covers 8 bases. This CDR3 has 15 residues. With 6 bases clipped from V and 3 bases from J, the junction kept 10 bases outside the gene matches. CDR1 is MDHEN, CDR2 SYDVKM, per germline. CDR3 coding DNA: TGTGCCAGCAGCTCCGGCGGACAGGGTAACTACGAGCAGTACTTC. Translating it yields CASSSGGQGNYEQYF. The full variable domain, its missing parts supplied by reference TRBV28 and TRBJ2-7, is DVKVTQSSRYLVKRTGEKVFLECVQDMDHENMFWYRQDPGLGLRLIYFSYDVKMKEKGDIPEGYSVSREKKERFSLILESASTNQTSMYLCASSSGGQGNYEQYFGPGTRLTVT.

This chain links TRBV4-1 with TRBJ2-7; no definite D call. The CDR3 is 13 amino acids. Trimming removed 0 bases from V and 3 bases from J, with 6 bases in between. Germline-derived CDR1 and CDR2 are MGHRA and YSYEKL. In DNA, the CDR3 is TGCGCCAGCAGCCAAGACTACCTCTACGAGCAGTACTTC. It yields the protein CASSQDYLYEQYF.